The present T cell receptor (beta chain) was sequenced within a study of cytomegalovirus exposure and HLA in healthy donors. This clone has only a few counts. The PCR contained 60 Vbeta and 13 Jbeta primers. Sequencing was performed with immunoSEQ multiplex PCR; in TCRdb, only in-frame clones are kept and a portion is missing. The sample contains around 100,000 clones, 70% of which appear only once. Germline V gene data show CDR1 as SNHLY and CDR2 as FYNNEI. This CDR3 comprises 15 residues. The J segment lost 9 bases and the V segment lost 2 bases, leaving 7 bases of the junction unmatched. The chain employs TRBV2 and TRBJ2-1; 10 positions match TRBD2. Sequenced sample: PBMCs. This sequence was found in a man in his forties in good health and CMV-seropositive. The CDR3 protein is CASSERLAGWGEQFF. The CDR3 DNA follows: TGTGCCAGCAGTGAAAGACTAGCGGGTTGGGGTGAGCAGTTCTTC.